This T cell receptor (beta chain) was documented in a study of cytomegalovirus exposure and HLA in healthy donors. Findings of the study overall: An analysis done earlier found most TCR beta V segments productive about 87% or about 30% of the time. CMV antigen specificity of three CMV-associated chains was confirmed in vitro.

The PCR contained 60 Vbeta and 13 Jbeta primers. Using immunoSEQ multiplex PCR, the repertoire was profiled, and TCRdb retains in-frame clones only, with some absent. This table has roughly 140,000 clones, 70% to 90% appearing once. CDR1 and CDR2 from the germline V gene are MNHNY and SVGAGI (reference sequence). The CDR3 spans 13 residues. With 5 bases removed from V and 3 bases from J, the gap between germline ends came to 9 bases. Concerning this clone itself: Its specificity is unknown.

The specimen was PBMCs. This chain joins TRBV6-6 and TRBJ2-3, with D possibly TRBD1 on 6 matching bases. The sequence derives from a woman younger than 30 in good health and CMV-seronegative. CDR3 sequence: CASSPQGTDTQYF. DNA of the CDR3: TGTGCCAGCAGTCCTCAGGGGACAGATACGCAGTATTTT.